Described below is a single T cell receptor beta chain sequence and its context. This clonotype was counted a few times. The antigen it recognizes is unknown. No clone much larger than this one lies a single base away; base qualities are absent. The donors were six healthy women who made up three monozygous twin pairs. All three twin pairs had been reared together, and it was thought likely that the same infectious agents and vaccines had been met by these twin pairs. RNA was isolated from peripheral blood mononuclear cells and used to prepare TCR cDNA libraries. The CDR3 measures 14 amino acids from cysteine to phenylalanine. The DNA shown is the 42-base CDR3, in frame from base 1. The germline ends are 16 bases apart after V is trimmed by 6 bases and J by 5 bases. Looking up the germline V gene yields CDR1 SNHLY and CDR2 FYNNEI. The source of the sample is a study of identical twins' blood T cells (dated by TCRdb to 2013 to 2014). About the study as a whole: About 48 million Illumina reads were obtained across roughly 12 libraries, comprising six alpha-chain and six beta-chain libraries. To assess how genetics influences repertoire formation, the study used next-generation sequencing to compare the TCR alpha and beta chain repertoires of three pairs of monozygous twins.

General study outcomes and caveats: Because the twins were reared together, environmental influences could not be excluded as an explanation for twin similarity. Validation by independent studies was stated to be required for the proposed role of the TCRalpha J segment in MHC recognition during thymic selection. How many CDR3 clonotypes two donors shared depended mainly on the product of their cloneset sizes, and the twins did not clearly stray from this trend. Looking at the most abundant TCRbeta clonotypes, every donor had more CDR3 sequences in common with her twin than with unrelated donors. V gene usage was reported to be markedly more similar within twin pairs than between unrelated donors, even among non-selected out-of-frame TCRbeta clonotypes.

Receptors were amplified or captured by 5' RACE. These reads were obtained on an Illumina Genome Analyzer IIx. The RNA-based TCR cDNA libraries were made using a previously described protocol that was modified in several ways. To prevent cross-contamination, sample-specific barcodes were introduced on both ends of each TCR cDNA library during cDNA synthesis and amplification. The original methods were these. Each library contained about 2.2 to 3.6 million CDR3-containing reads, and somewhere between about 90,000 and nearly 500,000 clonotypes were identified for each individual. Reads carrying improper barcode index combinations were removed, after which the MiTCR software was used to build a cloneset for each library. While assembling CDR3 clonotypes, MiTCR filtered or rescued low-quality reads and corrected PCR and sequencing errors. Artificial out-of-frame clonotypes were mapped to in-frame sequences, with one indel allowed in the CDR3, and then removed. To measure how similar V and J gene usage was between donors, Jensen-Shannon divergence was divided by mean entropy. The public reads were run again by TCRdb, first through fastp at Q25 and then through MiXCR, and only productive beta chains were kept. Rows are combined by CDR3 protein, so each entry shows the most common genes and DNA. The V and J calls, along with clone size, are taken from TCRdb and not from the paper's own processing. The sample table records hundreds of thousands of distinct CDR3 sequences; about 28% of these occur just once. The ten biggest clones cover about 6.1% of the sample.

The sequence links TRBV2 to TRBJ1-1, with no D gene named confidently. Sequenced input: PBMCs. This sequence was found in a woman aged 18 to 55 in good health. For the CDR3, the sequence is CASRVDGGRTEAFF. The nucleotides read TGTGCCAGCAGAGTTGACGGAGGACGGACTGAAGCTTTCTTT.